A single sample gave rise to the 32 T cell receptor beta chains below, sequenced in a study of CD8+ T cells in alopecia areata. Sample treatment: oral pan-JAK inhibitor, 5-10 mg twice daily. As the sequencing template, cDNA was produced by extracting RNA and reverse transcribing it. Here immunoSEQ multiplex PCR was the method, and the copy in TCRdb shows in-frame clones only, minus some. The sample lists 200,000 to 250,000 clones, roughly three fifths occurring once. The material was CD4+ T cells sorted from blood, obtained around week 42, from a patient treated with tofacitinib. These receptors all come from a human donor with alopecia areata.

The CDR3 sequence is CASSIVPANTGELFF. In nucleotides, the CDR3 is TGTGCCAGTAGTATCGTTCCCGCGAACACCGGGGAGCTGTTTTTT. The V gene is TRBV19, the J gene TRBJ2-2, with D uncertain. The germline V gene has CDR1 LNHDA and CDR2 SQIVND (reference sequence). The CDR3 length is 15 residues. V lost 3 bases, J lost 0 bases, and 8 bases lay in between.

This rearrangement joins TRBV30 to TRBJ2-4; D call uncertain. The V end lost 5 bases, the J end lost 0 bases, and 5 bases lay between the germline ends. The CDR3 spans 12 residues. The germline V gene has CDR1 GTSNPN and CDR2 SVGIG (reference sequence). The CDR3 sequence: CAWAEAKNIQYF. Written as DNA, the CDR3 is TGTGCCTGGGCGGAAGCCAAAAACATTCAGTACTTC.

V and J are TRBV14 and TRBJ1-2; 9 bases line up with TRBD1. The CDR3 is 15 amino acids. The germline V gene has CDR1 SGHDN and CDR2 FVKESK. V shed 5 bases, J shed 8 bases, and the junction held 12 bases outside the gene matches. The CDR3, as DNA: TGTGCCAGCAGCAAAGGGACAGGGAGGATCCGGGGCTACACCTTC. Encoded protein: CASSKGTGRIRGYTF.

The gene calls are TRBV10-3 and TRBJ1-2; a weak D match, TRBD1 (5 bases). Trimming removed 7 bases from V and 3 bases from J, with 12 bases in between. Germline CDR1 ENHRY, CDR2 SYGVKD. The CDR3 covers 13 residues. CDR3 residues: CAITSTGYYGYTF. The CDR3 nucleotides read TGTGCCATCACATCCACAGGCTACTATGGCTACACCTTC.

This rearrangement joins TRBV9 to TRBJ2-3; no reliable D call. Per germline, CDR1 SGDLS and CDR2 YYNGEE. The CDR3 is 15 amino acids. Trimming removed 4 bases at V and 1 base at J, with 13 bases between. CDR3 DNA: TGTGCCAGCAGCTTAGGACGCCACCGCACAGATACGCAGTATTTT. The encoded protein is CASSLGRHRTDTQYF.

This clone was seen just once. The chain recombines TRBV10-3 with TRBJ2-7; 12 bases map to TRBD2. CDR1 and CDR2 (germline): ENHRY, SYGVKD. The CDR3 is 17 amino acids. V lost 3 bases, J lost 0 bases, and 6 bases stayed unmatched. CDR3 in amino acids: CAISDRLAGESSYEQYF. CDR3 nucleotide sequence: TGTGCCATCAGTGATCGACTAGCGGGGGAAAGCTCCTACGAGCAGTACTTC.

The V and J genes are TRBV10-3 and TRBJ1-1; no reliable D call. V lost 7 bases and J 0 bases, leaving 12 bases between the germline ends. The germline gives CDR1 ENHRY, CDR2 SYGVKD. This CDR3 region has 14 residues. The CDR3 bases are TGTGCCATCACCCCTGACCGGGTGAACACTGAAGCTTTCTTT. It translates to CAITPDRVNTEAFF.

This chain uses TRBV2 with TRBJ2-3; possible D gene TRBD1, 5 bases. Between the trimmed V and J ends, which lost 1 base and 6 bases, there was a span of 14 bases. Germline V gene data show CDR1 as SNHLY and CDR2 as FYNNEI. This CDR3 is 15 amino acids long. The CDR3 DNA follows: TGTGCCAGCAGTGAAGTTAATAATGGGGCGGATACGCAGTATTTT. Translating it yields CASSEVNNGADTQYF. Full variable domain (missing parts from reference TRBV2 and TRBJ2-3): EPEVTQTPSHQVTQMGQEVILRCVPISNHLYFYWYRQILGQKVEFLVSFYNNEISEKSEIFDDQFSVERPDGSNFTLKIRSTKLEDSAMYFCASSEVNNGADTQYFGPGTRLTVL.

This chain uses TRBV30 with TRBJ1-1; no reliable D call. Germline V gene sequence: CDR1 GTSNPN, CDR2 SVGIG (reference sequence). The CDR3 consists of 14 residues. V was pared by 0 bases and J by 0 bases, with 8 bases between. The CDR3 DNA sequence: TGTGCCTGGAGTGTACTGCCGATGAACACTGAAGCTTTCTTT. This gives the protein CAWSVLPMNTEAFF.

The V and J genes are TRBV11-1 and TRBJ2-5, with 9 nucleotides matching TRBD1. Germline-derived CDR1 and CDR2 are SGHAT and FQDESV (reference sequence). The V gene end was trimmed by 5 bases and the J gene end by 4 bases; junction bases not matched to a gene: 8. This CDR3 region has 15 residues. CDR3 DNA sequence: TGTGCCAGCAGCAGCAACAGGGGGCGCAGAGAGACCCAGTACTTC. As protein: CASSSNRGRRETQYF.

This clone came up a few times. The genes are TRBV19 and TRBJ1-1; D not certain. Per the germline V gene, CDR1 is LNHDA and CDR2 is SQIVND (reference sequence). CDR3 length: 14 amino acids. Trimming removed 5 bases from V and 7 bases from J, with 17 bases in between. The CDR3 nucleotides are TGTGCCAGTAGTCCCAGACTTGGCCCTCTTGAAGCTTTCTTT. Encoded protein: CASSPRLGPLEAFF.

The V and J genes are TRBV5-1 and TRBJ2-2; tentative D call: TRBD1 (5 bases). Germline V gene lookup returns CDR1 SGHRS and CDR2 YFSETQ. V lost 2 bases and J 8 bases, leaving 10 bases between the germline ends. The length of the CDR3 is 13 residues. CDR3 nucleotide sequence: TGCGCCAGCAGCTTAGGGGTTTTTGGGGAGCTGTTTTTT. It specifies CASSLGVFGELFF. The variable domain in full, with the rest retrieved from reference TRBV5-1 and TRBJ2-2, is KAGVTQTPRYLIKTRGQQVTLSCSPISGHRSVSWYQQTPGQGLQFLFEYFSETQRNKGNFPGRFSGRQFSNSRSEMNVSTLELGDSALYLCASSLGVFGELFFGEGSRLTVL.

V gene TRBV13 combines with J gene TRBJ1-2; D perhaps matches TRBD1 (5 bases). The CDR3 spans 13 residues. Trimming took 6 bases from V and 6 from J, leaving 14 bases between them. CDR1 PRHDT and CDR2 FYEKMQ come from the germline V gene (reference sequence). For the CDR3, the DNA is TGTGCCAGCAGTTTGGACAACGCTCATGGCTACACCTTC. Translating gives CASSLDNAHGYTF. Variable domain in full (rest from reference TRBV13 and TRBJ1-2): AAGVIQSPRHLIKEKRETATLKCYPIPRHDTVYWYQQGPGQDPQFLISFYEKMQSDKGSIPDRFSAQQFSDYHSELNMSSLELGDSALYFCASSLDNAHGYTFGSGTRLTVV.

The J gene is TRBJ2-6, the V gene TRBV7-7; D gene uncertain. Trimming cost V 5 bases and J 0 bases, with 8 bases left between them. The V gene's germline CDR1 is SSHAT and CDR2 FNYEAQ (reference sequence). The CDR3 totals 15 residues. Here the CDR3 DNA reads TGTGCCAGCAGCCCGCAGCCCTCTGGGGCCAACGTCCTGACTTTC. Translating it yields CASSPQPSGANVLTF.

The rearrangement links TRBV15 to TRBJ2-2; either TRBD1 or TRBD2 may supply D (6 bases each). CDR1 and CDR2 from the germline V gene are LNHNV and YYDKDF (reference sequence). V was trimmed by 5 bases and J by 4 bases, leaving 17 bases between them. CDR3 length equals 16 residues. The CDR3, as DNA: TGTGCCACCAGCCCCCTGGGGGGCGCGGGCACCGGGGAGCTGTTTTTT. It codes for CATSPLGGAGTGELFF.

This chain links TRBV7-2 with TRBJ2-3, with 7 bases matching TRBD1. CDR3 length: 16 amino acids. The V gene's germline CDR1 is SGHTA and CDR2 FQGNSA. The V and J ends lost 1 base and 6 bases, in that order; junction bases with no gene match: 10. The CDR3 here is CASSLGATGAWDTQYF. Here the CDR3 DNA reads TGTGCCAGCAGCTTAGGTGCCACAGGGGCTTGGGATACGCAGTATTTT.

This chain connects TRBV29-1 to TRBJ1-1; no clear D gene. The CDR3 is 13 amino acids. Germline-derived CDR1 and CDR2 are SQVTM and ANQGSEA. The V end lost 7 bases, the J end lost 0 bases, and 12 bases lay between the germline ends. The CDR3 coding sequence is TGCAGCGCAAAGGCCCACATGAACACTGAAGCTTTCTTT. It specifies CSAKAHMNTEAFF.

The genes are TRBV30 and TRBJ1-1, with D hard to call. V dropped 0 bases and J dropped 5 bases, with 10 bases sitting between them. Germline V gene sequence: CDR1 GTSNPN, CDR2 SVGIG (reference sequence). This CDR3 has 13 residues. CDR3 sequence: CAWSVYLGTEAFF. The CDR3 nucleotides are TGTGCCTGGAGTGTATACTTGGGGACTGAAGCTTTCTTT. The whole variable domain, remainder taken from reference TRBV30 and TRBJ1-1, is SQTIHQWPATLVQPVGSPLSLECTVEGTSNPNLYWYRQAAGRGLQLLFYSVGIGQISSEVPQNLSASRPQDRQFILSSKKLLLSDSGFYLCAWSVYLGTEAFFGQGTRLTVV.

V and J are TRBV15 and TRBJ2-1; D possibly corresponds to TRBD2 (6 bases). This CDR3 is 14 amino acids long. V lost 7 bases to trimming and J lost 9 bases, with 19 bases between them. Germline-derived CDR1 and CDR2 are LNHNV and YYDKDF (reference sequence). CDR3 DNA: TGTGCCACCACCCTGACGGGGGTGCGGTCTGAGCAGTTCTTC. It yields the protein CATTLTGVRSEQFF.

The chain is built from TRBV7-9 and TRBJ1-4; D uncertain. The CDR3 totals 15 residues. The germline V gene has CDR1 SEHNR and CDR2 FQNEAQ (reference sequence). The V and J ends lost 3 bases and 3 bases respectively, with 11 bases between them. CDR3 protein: CASSFMREANEKLFF. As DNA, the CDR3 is TGTGCCAGCAGCTTCATGAGGGAGGCTAATGAAAAACTGTTTTTT.

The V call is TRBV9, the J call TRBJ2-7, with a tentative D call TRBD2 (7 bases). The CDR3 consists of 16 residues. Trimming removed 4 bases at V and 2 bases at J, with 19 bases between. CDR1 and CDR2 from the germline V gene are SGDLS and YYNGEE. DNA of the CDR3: TGTGCCAGCAGCCCCGGGGGGCGGGGGCCGCCCTACGAGCAGTACTTC. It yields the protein CASSPGGRGPPYEQYF.

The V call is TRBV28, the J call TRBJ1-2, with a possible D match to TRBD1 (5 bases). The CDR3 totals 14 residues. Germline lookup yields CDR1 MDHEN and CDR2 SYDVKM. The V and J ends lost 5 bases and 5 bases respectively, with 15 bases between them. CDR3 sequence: CASSPGDGPYGYTF. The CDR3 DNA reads TGTGCCAGCAGTCCGGGGGACGGGCCTTATGGCTACACCTTC.

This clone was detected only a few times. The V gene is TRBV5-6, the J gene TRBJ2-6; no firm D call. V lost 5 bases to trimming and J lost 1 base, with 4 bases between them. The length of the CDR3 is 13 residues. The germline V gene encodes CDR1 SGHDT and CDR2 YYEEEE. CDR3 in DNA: TGTGCCAGCAGGACGTCTGGGGCCAACGTCCTGACTTTC. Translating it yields CASRTSGANVLTF.

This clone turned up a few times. CDR3: CSLEVTAYNSPLHF. The CDR3 DNA reads as TGCAGCCTGGAGGTTACAGCCTATAATTCACCCCTCCACTTT. V and J are TRBV29-1 and TRBJ1-6; D not resolved. The CDR3 runs 14 residues. Germline-derived CDR1 and CDR2 are SQVTM and ANQGSEA. Trimming stripped 8 bases from V and 2 bases from J, with 13 bases between.

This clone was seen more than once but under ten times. CDR3 region: CASSENREEAFF. The CDR3 coding sequence is TGTGCCAGCAGTGAAAACAGGGAGGAAGCTTTCTTT. V is TRBV2 and J is TRBJ1-1, with a possible D match to TRBD1 (6 bases). CDR1 and CDR2 (germline): SNHLY, FYNNEI. This CDR3 region has 12 residues. V was trimmed by 2 bases and J by 8 bases, leaving 9 bases between them. Variable domain in full (rest from reference TRBV2 and TRBJ1-1): EPEVTQTPSHQVTQMGQEVILRCVPISNHLYFYWYRQILGQKVEFLVSFYNNEISEKSEIFDDQFSVERPDGSNFTLKIRSTKLEDSAMYFCASSENREEAFFGQGTRLTVV.

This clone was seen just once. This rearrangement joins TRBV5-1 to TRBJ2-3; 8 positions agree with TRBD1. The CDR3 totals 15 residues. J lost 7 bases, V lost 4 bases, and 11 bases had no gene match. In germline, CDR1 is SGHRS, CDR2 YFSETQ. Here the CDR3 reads CASSPTGVGMYTQYF. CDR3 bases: TGCGCCAGCAGCCCGACAGGGGTAGGAATGTATACGCAGTATTTT.

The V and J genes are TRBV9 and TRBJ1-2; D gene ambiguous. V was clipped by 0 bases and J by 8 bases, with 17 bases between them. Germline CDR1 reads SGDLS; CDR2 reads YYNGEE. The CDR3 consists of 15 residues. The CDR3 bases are TGTGCCAGCAGCGTAGGCCCCGGTCCCCAGTCGGGCTACACCTTC. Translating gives CASSVGPGPQSGYTF.

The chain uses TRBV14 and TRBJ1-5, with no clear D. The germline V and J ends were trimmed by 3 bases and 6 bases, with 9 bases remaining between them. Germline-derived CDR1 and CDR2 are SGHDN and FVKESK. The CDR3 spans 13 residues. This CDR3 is CASSHSAGQPQHF. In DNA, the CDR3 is TGTGCCAGCAGCCACTCAGCGGGTCAGCCCCAGCATTTT.

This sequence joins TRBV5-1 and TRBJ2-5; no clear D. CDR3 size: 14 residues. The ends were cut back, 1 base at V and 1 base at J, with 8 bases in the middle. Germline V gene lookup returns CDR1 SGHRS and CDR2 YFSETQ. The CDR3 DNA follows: TGCGCCAGCAGCTTGCTAGGGCTCCAAGAGACCCAGTACTTC. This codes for CASSLLGLQETQYF. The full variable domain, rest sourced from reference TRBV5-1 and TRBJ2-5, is KAGVTQTPRYLIKTRGQQVTLSCSPISGHRSVSWYQQTPGQGLQFLFEYFSETQRNKGNFPGRFSGRQFSNSRSEMNVSTLELGDSALYLCASSLLGLQETQYFGPGTRLLVL.

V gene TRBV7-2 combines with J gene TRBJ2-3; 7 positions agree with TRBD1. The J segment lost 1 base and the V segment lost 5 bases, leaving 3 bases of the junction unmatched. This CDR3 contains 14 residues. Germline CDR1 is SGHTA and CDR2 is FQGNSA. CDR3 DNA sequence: TGTGCCAGCAGCGACAGGGCTGGCACAGATACGCAGTATTTT. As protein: CASSDRAGTDTQYF.

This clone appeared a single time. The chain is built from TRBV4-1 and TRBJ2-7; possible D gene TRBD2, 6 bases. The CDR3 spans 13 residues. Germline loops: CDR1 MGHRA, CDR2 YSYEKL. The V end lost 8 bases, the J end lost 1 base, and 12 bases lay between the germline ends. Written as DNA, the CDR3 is TGCGCCAGCCTAGGGGCGGGGTCCTACGAGCAGTACTTC. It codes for CASLGAGSYEQYF.

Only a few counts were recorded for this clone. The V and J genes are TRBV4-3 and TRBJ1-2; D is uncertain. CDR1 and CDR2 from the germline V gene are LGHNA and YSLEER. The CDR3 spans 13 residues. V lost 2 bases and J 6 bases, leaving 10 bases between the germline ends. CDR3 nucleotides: TGCGCCAGCAGCCAAACGGCGAAAGATGGCTACACCTTC. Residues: CASSQTAKDGYTF.